Listed below are T cell receptor beta chains from one sample, sequenced in a study of blood T cell repertoires in COVID-19. TCRdb keeps only in-frame clones here, not all; method: immunoSEQ multiplex PCR. The data hold about 220,000 clones, with around 91% observed a single time. The sequencing input was PBMCs or T cells enriched from blood (not recorded which). The source of these receptors is a woman aged 18 to 35 in a cohort exposed to, infected with or recovered from COVID-19 (not recorded which). Each CDR3 is given without its conserved first and last residue. The D gene is left open where the match is weak.

d_call	j_call	v_call	cdr3_aa
NA	TRBJ2-1	TRBV7-3	ASSFDGDNEQF
TRBD1	TRBJ2-5	TRBV7-9	ASSAKTGTETQY
TRBD1	TRBJ1-1	TRBV2	ATRQGTGTEAF
TRBD2	TRBJ2-2	TRBV28	ASRMRGTNTGELF
TRBD1	TRBJ2-7	TRBV11-3	ASSLGDSLSYEQY
NA	TRBJ2-5	TRBV13	ASSLEETQY
TRBD2	TRBJ2-3	TRBV11-2	ASSLAASGNTDTQY
NA	TRBJ2-7	TRBV24-1	ATSEGGLGTGYEQY
NA	TRBJ2-5	TRBV5-4	ASSLGDWMGETQY
NA	TRBJ2-5	TRBV5-6	ASSRGGGRETQY
TRBD1	TRBJ2-7	TRBV5-4	ASSSPGQSFYEQY
NA	TRBJ1-5	TRBV5-5	ASSLDGNSNQPQH